This T cell receptor (beta chain) was retrieved from a study of shared clonotypes between healthy human individuals. General study results and limits: Among the subsets, naive ones generally showed larger estimated richness than memory ones. Between a few donors, naive CD4 clonotypes were shared at a level of approximately 5%.

Data came from immunoSEQ multiplex PCR; TCRdb stores just in-frame clones and leaves some out. This table has some 380,000 clones, about 96% appearing once. In regard to this clone: Its target is unknown.

The germline CDR1 and CDR2 sequences are SGHRS and YFSETQ. With 7 bases clipped from V and 0 bases from J, the junction kept 7 bases outside the gene matches. This CDR3 has 18 residues. The TCR was taken from a young man in good health. The rearrangement links TRBV5-1 to TRBJ2-1; 16 nucleotides match TRBD2. Sequencing was performed on memory CD8+ T cells sorted from blood. Described subset: CD45RO+ cells pooled with CCR7-negative TemRA cells. CDR3 in amino acids: CASLPGLAGGRSYNEQFF. The CDR3 DNA reads as TGCGCCAGCTTACCGGGACTAGCGGGAGGGCGCTCCTACAATGAGCAGTTCTTC.